This T cell receptor (beta chain) was identified during a study of blood T cell repertoires in COVID-19. While infection was still active, Seattle patients were enrolled and then followed longitudinally. This table comes from immunoSEQ multiplex PCR, and its TCRdb copy is limited to in-frame clones, with some not included. Of more than 95,000 clones listed, about 74% are singletons. Germline V CDR1 and CDR2: SGHNT, YYREEE (reference sequence). The CDR3 runs 18 residues. V lost 0 bases to trimming and J lost 0 bases; unmatched junction nucleotides: 5. The receptor comes from a man aged 80 or over with COVID-19, enrolled during active disease. Sequences were obtained from peripheral blood. This chain joins TRBV5-4 and TRBJ2-6, with 8 bases lining up with TRBD1. The CDR3 reads CASSLVRGQVSGANVLTF. As DNA, the CDR3 is TGTGCCAGCAGCTTGGTGCGGGGACAGGTCTCTGGGGCCAACGTCCTGACTTTC.